Reported below is one TCR beta chain. The data were obtained in a study of radiotherapy plus CTLA-4 blockade in lung cancer. TCRdb keeps only in-frame clones here, not all; method: immunoSEQ multiplex PCR. The sample has approximately 82,000 clones, around 81% seen once. CDR3 length equals 13 residues. Germline lookup yields CDR1 SGHRS and CDR2 YFSETQ. V was pared by 7 bases and J by 2 bases, with 12 bases between. Sequences were derived from peripheral blood, sampled from a patient treated with radiotherapy plus ipilimumab. The clonotype originates from a human donor with non-small cell lung cancer that progressed on radiotherapy plus ipilimumab. The chain uses TRBV5-1 and TRBJ2-5; D may be TRBD1 (5 bases). CDR3 region: CASYTDRQETQYF. The CDR3 DNA is TGCGCCAGCTACACCGACAGACAAGAGACCCAGTACTTC.